Listed here are 3 T cell receptor beta chains from one sample, sequenced in a study of CD8+CD57+ T cells in acquired aplastic anemia. According to the study, genomic DNA was the template for TCR beta VDJ and CDR3 profiling. MiXCR, run by TCRdb on the reads, gives a single entry per CDR3 protein. The sample lists fewer than 200,000 distinct CDR3 sequences; 45% to 60% were seen once. Those patients picked for sequencing had displayed CD8+CD57+ cell expansion on flow cytometry. Sequenced input: sorted CD4+, CD8+, or CD8+CD57+ T cells (not recorded which) from PBMCs. The receptors stem from a human donor with aplastic anemia.

The chain uses TRBV5-4 and TRBJ1-3; D perhaps matches TRBD1 (6 bases). Germline CDR1 is SGHNT and CDR2 is YYREEE (reference sequence). V lost 3 bases and J 1 base, leaving 8 bases between the germline ends. The CDR3 extends over 14 amino acids. CDR3 residues: CASSSGTSGNTIYF. CDR3 nucleotide sequence: TGTGCCAGCAGCTCCGGGACATCTGGAAACACCATATATTTT.

The V gene is TRBV19, the J gene TRBJ2-1, with D possibly matching TRBD2 (6 bases). The V and J ends lost 3 bases and 3 bases respectively, with 9 bases between them. CDR1 is LNHDA and CDR2 is SQIVND in the germline V gene (reference sequence). CDR3 length: 14 amino acids. The CDR3 DNA is TGTGCCAGTAGTATTGGAGGGATCTACAATGAGCAGTTCTTC. Residues: CASSIGGIYNEQFF.

The V gene is TRBV2, the J gene TRBJ1-2; no clear D. Trimming stripped 4 bases from V and 4 bases from J, with 13 bases between. From germline, CDR1 is SNHLY and CDR2 FYNNEI. The CDR3 sequence is 14 residues long. The CDR3 is CASSVKGRTYGYTF. DNA for the CDR3: TGTGCCAGCAGTGTTAAGGGAAGAACCTATGGCTACACCTTC.